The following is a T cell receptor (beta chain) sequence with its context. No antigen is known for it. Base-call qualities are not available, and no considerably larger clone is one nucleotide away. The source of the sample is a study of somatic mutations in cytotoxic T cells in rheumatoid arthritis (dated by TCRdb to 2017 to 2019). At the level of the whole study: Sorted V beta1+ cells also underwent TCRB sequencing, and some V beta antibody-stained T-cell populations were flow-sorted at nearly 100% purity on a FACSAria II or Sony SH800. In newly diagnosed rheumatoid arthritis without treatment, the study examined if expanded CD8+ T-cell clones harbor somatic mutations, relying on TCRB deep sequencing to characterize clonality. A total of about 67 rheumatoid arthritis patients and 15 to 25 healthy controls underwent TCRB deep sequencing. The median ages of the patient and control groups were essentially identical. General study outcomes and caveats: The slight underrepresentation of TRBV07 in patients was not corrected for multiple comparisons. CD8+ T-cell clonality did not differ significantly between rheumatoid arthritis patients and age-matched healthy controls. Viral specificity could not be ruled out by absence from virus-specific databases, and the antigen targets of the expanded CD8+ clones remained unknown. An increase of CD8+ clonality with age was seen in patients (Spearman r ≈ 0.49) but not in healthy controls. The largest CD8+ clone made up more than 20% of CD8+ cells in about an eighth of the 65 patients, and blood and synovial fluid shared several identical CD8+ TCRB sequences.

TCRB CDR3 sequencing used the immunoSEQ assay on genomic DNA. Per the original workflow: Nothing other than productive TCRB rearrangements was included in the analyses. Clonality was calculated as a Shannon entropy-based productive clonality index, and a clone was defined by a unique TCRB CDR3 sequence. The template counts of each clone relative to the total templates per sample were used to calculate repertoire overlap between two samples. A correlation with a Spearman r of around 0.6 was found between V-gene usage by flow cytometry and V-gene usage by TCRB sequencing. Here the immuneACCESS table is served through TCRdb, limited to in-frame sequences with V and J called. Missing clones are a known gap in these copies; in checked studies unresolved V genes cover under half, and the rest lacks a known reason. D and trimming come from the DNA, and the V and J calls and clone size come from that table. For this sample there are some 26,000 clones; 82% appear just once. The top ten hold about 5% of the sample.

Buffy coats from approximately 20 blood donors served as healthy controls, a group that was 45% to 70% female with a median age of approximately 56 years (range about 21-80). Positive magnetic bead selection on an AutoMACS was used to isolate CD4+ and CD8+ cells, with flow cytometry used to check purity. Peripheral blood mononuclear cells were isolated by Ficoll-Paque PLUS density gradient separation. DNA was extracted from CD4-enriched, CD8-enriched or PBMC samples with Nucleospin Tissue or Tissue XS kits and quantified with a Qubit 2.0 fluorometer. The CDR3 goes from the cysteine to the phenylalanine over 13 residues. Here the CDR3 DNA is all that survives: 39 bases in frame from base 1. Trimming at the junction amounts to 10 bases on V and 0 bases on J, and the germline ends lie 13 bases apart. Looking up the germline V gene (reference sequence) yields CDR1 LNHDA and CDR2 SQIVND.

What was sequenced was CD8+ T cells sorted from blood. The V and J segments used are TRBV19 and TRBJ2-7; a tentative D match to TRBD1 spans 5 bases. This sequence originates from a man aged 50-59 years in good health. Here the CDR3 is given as CATGAGLSYEQYF. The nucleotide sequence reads TGTGCCACTGGGGCTGGCCTCTCCTACGAGCAGTACTTC.